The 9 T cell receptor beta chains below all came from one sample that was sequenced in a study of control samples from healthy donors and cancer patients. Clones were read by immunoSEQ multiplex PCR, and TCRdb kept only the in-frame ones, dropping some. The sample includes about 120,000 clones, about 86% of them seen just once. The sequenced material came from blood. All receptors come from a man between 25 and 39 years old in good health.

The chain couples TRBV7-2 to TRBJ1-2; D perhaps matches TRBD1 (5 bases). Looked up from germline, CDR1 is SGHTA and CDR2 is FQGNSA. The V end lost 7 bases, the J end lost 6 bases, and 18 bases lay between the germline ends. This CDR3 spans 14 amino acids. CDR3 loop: CASITLGGENGYTF. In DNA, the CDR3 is TGTGCCAGCATCACACTGGGGGGGGAGAATGGCTACACCTTC.

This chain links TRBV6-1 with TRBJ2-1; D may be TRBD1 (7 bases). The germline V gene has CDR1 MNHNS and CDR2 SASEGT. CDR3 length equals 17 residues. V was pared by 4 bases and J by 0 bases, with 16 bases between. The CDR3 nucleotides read TGTGCCAGCAGTGGGACTTACAGGGGAGGCTCCTACAATGAGCAGTTCTTC. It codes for CASSGTYRGGSYNEQFF.

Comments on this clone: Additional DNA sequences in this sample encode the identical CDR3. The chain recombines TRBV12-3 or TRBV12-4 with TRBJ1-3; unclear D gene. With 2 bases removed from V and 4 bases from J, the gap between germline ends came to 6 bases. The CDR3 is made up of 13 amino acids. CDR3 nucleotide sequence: TGTGCCAGCAGTTTATCGTCGGGAAACACCATATATTTT. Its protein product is CASSLSSGNTIYF.

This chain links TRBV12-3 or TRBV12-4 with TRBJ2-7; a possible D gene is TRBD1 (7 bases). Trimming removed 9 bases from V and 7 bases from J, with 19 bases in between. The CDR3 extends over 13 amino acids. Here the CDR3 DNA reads TGTGCCAGTGCACAGGGGCCCGCGGGAGAGCAGTACTTC. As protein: CASAQGPAGEQYF.

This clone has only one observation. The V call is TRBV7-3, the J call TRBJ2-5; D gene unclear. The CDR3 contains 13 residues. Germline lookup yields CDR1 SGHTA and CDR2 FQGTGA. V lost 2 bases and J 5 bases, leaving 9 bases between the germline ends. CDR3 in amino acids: CASSLGSRETQYF. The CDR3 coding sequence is TGTGCCAGCAGCTTAGGTAGCCGGGAGACCCAGTACTTC. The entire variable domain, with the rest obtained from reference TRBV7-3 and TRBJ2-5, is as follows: GAGVSQTPSNKVTEKGKYVELRCDPISGHTALYWYRQSLGQGPEFLIYFQGTGAADDSGLPNDRFFAVRPEGSVSTLKIQRTERGDSAVYLCASSLGSRETQYFGPGTRLLVL.

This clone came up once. In nucleotides, the CDR3 is TGCGCCAGCAGCTTGCTGGGCTCAGATACCTCTGGAAACACCATATATTTT. The encoded protein is CASSLLGSDTSGNTIYF. J is TRBJ1-3 and V is TRBV5-1; D call uncertain. Germline loops: CDR1 SGHRS, CDR2 YFSETQ. The CDR3 covers 17 residues. The V end was cut by 1 base, the J end by 0 bases, with 14 bases between.

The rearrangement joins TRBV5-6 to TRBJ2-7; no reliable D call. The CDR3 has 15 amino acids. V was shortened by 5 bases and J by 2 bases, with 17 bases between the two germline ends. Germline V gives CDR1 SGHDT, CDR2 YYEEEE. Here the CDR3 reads CASSPSGSWPYEQYF. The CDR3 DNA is TGTGCCAGCAGTCCCTCCGGCAGCTGGCCCTACGAGCAGTACTTC.

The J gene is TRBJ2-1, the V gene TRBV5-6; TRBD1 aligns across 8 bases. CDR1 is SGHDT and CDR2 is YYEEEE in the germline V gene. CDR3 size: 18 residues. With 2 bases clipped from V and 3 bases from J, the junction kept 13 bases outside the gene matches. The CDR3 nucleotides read TGTGCCAGCAGCTTACCTTCCGGGACAGGACCCCGCTACAATGAGCAGTTCTTC. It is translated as CASSLPSGTGPRYNEQFF.

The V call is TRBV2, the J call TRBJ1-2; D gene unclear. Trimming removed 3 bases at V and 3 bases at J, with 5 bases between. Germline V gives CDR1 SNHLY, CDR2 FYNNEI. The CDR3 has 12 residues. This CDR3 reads CASSDGDYGYTF. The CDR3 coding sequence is TGTGCCAGCAGTGACGGAGACTATGGCTACACCTTC.